A single sample is the source of the 26 T cell receptor beta chains below, sequenced in a study of T cells in Graves' hyperthyroidism and ophthalmopathy. Regions amplified from RNA transcripts were the TCR beta CDR3 regions. HTBI primers were employed in a first-round RT-PCR of the TCR CDR3. TCRdb reanalysed the multiplex PCR reads using MiXCR and keeps one entry per CDR3 protein. This table holds approximately 400,000 distinct CDR3 sequences, 13% found once. The sequencing sample was made of blood. The origin of the receptors is a man aged 30 to 45 with Graves' hyperthyroidism that later progressed to Graves' ophthalmopathy.

This clonotype showed up just a few times. V is TRBV28 and J is TRBJ2-7, with D perhaps matching TRBD1 or TRBD2 (5 bases each). The germline V gene encodes CDR1 MDHEN and CDR2 SYDVKM. The V end lost 6 bases, the J end lost 3 bases, and 18 bases lay between the germline ends. This CDR3 has 15 amino acids. This CDR3 is CASSPGANVLYEQYF. The DNA for the CDR3 is TGTGCCAGCAGCCCCGGGGCCAATGTACTCTACGAGCAGTACTTC.

This clonotype was seen ten or more times. The V and J genes are TRBV19 and TRBJ1-1; no clear D gene. Trimming shortened V by 4 bases and J by 3 bases, and 9 bases separated the two germline ends. This CDR3 contains 13 residues. Germline CDR1 reads LNHDA; CDR2 reads SQIVND (reference sequence). The CDR3 DNA follows: TGTGCCAGTAGTAGCCTCCGGGACACTGAAGCTTTCTTT. It codes for CASSSLRDTEAFF.

This clonotype showed up many times. This chain uses TRBV28 with TRBJ2-7; 10 bases line up with TRBD1. The CDR3 sequence is 15 residues long. The V gene's germline CDR1 is MDHEN and CDR2 SYDVKM. The V segment lost 2 bases and the J segment 3 bases; nucleotides outside the gene matches: 4. The CDR3 here is CASSLNWDRGYEQYF. The DNA for the CDR3 is TGTGCCAGCAGTTTAAATTGGGACAGGGGCTACGAGCAGTACTTC.

This clonotype was detected ten times or more. The rearrangement joins TRBV12-3 or TRBV12-4 to TRBJ1-5, with D possibly matching TRBD1 (6 bases). The CDR3 totals 14 residues. Trimming took 7 bases from V and 4 from J, leaving 14 bases between them. The CDR3 region is CASNVGQTNQPQHF. The CDR3 DNA is TGTGCCAGCAACGTTGGACAGACTAATCAGCCCCAGCATTTT.

Note on this clonotype: At one of its ends the junction is not consistent with the germline gene, which may arise from a read error. V usage is TRBV9 and J usage is TRBJ2-3; 9 nucleotides match TRBD2. Germline CDR1 is SGDLS and CDR2 is YYNGEE. This CDR3 comprises 16 residues. CDR3 in DNA: TGTGCCAGCAGCATTCGCGGGGGGGCCGTCGCAGATACGCTGTATTTT. It encodes CASSIRGGAVADTLYF.

The J gene is TRBJ2-3, the V gene TRBV24-1; 11 nucleotides align to TRBD1. J lost 2 bases, V lost 4 bases, and 13 bases had no gene match. Germline CDR1 KGHDR, CDR2 SFDVKD. This CDR3 is 19 amino acids long. The CDR3, as DNA: TGTGCCACCAGTGACCTGTCCCGGGACAGGGGGAGACTCACAGATACGCAGTATTTT. Its translation is CATSDLSRDRGRLTDTQYF.

About this clonotype: This could be a read error, since a much larger clone is one nucleotide away. This chain links TRBV20-1 with TRBJ2-7; D possibly corresponds to TRBD2 (7 bases). The CDR3 runs to 15 residues. Trimming shortened V by 0 bases and J by 7 bases, and 19 bases separated the two germline ends. From germline, CDR1 is DFQATT and CDR2 SNEGSKA (reference sequence). Written as DNA, the CDR3 is TGCAGTGCTAGAGATTGGGGGGGGGCCCGCTATGAGCAGTACTTC. Amino acids: CSARDWGGARYEQYF.

At least ten counts were recorded for this clonotype. The rearrangement links TRBV29-1 to TRBJ1-1; D is uncertain. CDR1 is SQVTM, CDR2 ANQGSEA, per germline. This CDR3 is 12 amino acids long. Trimming took off 7 bases at V and 4 bases at J, with 13 bases between the two ends. CDR3 sequence (DNA): TGCAGCGGACGGTACAGCGGCACTGAAGCTTTCTTT. This sequence encodes CSGRYSGTEAFF.

Turning to this clonotype: Being one base from a much bigger clone, this may be a read error. The J gene is TRBJ1-5, the V gene TRBV2; no clear D. The V gene lost 10 bases and the J gene lost 0 bases, with 13 bases spanning the gap. This CDR3 spans 14 amino acids. Germline loops: CDR1 SNHLY, CDR2 FYNNEI. The CDR3 coding sequence is TGTGCCAACAATGAACGGTCTAGCAATCAGCCCCAGCATTTT. Its protein is CANNERSSNQPQHF.

There are many counts of this clonotype. The V call is TRBV27, the J call TRBJ1-5; no clear D. Germline V lookup: CDR1 MNHEY, CDR2 SMNVEV (reference sequence). Trimming removed 4 bases at V and 4 bases at J, with 11 bases between. This CDR3 comprises 14 residues. The CDR3 sequence is CASSSLGPNQPQHF. The CDR3 DNA reads as TGTGCCAGCAGTTCTTTAGGACCGAATCAGCCCCAGCATTTT.

The table lists this clonotype with many counts. The CDR3 loop is CASRADTAHYEQYF. The CDR3 bases are TGTGCCAGCAGAGCCGACACGGCCCATTACGAGCAGTACTTC. This sequence joins TRBV6-1 and TRBJ2-7; no definite D call. Germline V gives CDR1 MNHNS, CDR2 SASEGT. Trimming took off 6 bases at V and 4 bases at J, with 16 bases between the two ends. The CDR3 is 14 amino acids.

A few counts support this clonotype. The chain has TRBV2 and TRBJ2-7; D perhaps matches TRBD2 (6 bases). V shed 6 bases and J shed 0 bases, with 9 bases lying between them. Germline-derived CDR1 and CDR2 are SNHLY and FYNNEI. CDR3 length: 13 amino acids. The CDR3 sequence is CASSVDYSYEQYF. The CDR3 nucleotides are TGTGCCAGCAGCGTGGACTACTCCTACGAGCAGTACTTC.

This clonotype was recorded at least ten times. The chain links TRBV11-3 to TRBJ1-2, with D possibly matching TRBD1 (5 bases). There are 14 residues in the CDR3. V gave up 1 base and J gave up 4 bases, with 10 bases separating them. CDR1 SGHNT and CDR2 YENEEA come from the germline V gene. CDR3 residues: CASSLGGAIYGYTF. CDR3 nucleotides: TGTGCCAGCAGCTTAGGGGGCGCGATCTATGGCTACACCTTC.

This clonotype was picked up many times. V usage is TRBV2 and J usage is TRBJ1-2; no firm D call. The CDR3 covers 13 residues. The V and J ends lost 2 bases and 6 bases respectively, with 10 bases between them. Germline assignment: CDR1 SNHLY and CDR2 FYNNEI. For the CDR3, the DNA is TGTGCCAGCAGTGAAATCGGTAATCATGGCTACACCTTC. It codes for CASSEIGNHGYTF.

This clonotype came up a few times. CDR3 DNA sequence: TGCAGTGCTAGAGATCTGGAGACAGGGTTTTACGAGCAGTACTTC. Amino acids: CSARDLETGFYEQYF. The chain has TRBV20-1 and TRBJ2-7; 7 nucleotides line up with TRBD1. V lost 0 bases and J lost 4; bases outside the gene matches: 9. This CDR3 is built from 15 residues. CDR1 and CDR2 (germline): DFQATT, SNEGSKA (reference sequence).

V is TRBV7-9 and J is TRBJ1-6; a possible D gene is TRBD1 (6 bases). Trimming removed 5 bases at V and 8 bases at J, with 7 bases between. The CDR3 totals 12 residues. CDR1 is SEHNR, CDR2 FQNEAQ, per germline (reference sequence). The DNA for the CDR3 is TGTGCCAGCAGCCGACAGGATTCACCCCTCCACTTT. Its protein product is CASSRQDSPLHF.

This clonotype was detected only a few times. The rearrangement uses TRBV20-1 and TRBJ2-2, with 8 bases that match TRBD2. CDR1 and CDR2 (germline): DFQATT, SNEGSKA (reference sequence). This CDR3 has 13 amino acids. The V segment lost 4 bases and the J segment 7 bases; nucleotides outside the gene matches: 5. The CDR3 sequence is CSAMGLAGGELFF. The CDR3 bases are TGCAGTGCTATGGGGCTAGCGGGCGGGGAGCTGTTTTTT.

The table lists this clonotype with many counts. J is TRBJ2-5 and V is TRBV3-1; 7 positions match TRBD2. V was clipped by 4 bases and J by 1 base; unmatched bases: 6. Germline-derived CDR1 and CDR2 are LGHDT and YNNKEL (reference sequence). The CDR3 loop spans 15 amino acids. The CDR3 reads CASSPHGRAQETQYF. For the CDR3, the DNA is TGTGCCAGCAGCCCACATGGGAGGGCCCAAGAGACCCAGTACTTC.

This clonotype was counted many times. The CDR3 DNA sequence: TGTGCCAGTCGCGACAGGTCGGTTGTGGAGACCCAGTACTTC. This encodes CASRDRSVVETQYF. The genes are TRBV19 and TRBJ2-5; D possibly corresponds to TRBD1 (6 bases). Trimming removed 8 bases from V and 5 bases from J, with 18 bases in between. The CDR3 totals 14 residues. Germline-derived CDR1 and CDR2 are LNHDA and SQIVND (reference sequence). Drawing the rest from reference TRBV19 and TRBJ2-5, the complete variable domain is DGGITQSPKYLFRKEGQNVTLSCEQNLNHDAMYWYRQDPGQGLRLIYYSQIVNDFQKGDIAEGYSVSREKKESFPLTVTSAQKNPTAFYLCASRDRSVVETQYFGPGTRLLVL.

This clonotype was recorded at least ten times. This chain connects TRBV5-5 to TRBJ1-1; D gene ambiguous. Looked up from germline, CDR1 is SGHKS and CDR2 is YYEKEE (reference sequence). This CDR3 has 15 residues. With 2 bases removed from V and 2 bases from J, the gap between germline ends came to 13 bases. Written as DNA, the CDR3 is TGTGCCAGCAGCTTCTACAGTCGGGGAAACACTGAAGCTTTCTTT. Its translation is CASSFYSRGNTEAFF.

This clonotype was seen ten or more times. The V and J genes are TRBV12-5 and TRBJ2-3; 8 nucleotides line up with TRBD2. Germline-derived CDR1 and CDR2 are LGHNT and FRNRAP. Trimming at V came to 3 bases and at J to 3 bases, leaving 14 bases not matched to a gene. There are 18 residues in the CDR3. CDR3 nucleotides: TGTGCTAGTGGTTTAGTACCCCCGAGGGCTAGCGGGACAGATACGCAGTATTTT. Its protein product is CASGLVPPRASGTDTQYF.

This clonotype has ten or more counts. CDR3: CASRTQGNTIYF. CDR3 in DNA: TGTGCCAGCAGGACACAGGGAAACACCATATATTTT. V usage is TRBV28 and J usage is TRBJ1-3; unclear D gene. Germline V gives CDR1 MDHEN, CDR2 SYDVKM. Trimming cost V 6 bases and J 4 bases, with 7 bases left between them. The CDR3 covers 12 residues.

In this sample, this clonotype turned up a few times. J is TRBJ1-2 and V is TRBV7-9; tentatively, D is TRBD1 (5 bases). This CDR3 has 17 amino acids. With 0 bases removed from V and 4 bases from J, the gap between germline ends came to 18 bases. CDR1 SEHNR and CDR2 FQNEAQ come from the germline V gene (reference sequence). The CDR3 nucleotides are TGTGCCAGCAGCTTAGCCTACGCGGCTGGAGGGGCCTATGGCTACACCTTC. It codes for CASSLAYAAGGAYGYTF.

This chain connects TRBV9 to TRBJ1-1; no clear D gene. Trimming pared 3 bases from V and 6 bases from J, leaving 18 bases between. The germline V gene has CDR1 SGDLS and CDR2 YYNGEE. This CDR3 is 15 amino acids long. The CDR3 here is CASSAPEGGFSEAFF. Here the CDR3 DNA reads TGTGCCAGCAGCGCCCCTGAGGGAGGGTTTTCTGAAGCTTTCTTT.

The rearrangement links TRBV9 to TRBJ2-1; the match to TRBD2 covers 7 bases. The CDR3 is made up of 15 amino acids. V lost 3 bases, J lost 5 bases, and 8 bases stayed unmatched. The germline CDR1 and CDR2 sequences are SGDLS and YYNGEE. The CDR3 DNA reads as TGTGCCAGCAGCGCTAGGACTAGAGGGAACAATGAGCAGTTCTTC. As protein: CASSARTRGNNEQFF.

This clonotype was recorded many times. The rearrangement uses TRBV7-3 and TRBJ2-2; D is possibly TRBD1 or TRBD2 (5 bases each). V shed 5 bases and J shed 4 bases, with 11 bases lying between them. The CDR3 sequence is 14 residues long. Germline CDR1 is SGHTA and CDR2 is FQGTGA. The CDR3 loop is CASSLMRGTGELFF. The CDR3 nucleotides read TGTGCCAGCAGCCTAATGAGGGGCACCGGGGAGCTGTTTTTT. The full variable domain, completed using reference TRBV7-3 and TRBJ2-2, is GAGVSQTPSNKVTEKGKYVELRCDPISGHTALYWYRQSLGQGPEFLIYFQGTGAADDSGLPNDRFFAVRPEGSVSTLKIQRTERGDSAVYLCASSLMRGTGELFFGEGSRLTVL.